A single sample is the source of the 28 T cell receptor beta chains below, sequenced in a study of PD-1 and CTLA-4 blockade in melanoma. Sequencing was performed with immunoSEQ multiplex PCR; in TCRdb, only in-frame clones are kept and a portion is missing. The sample consists of 20,000 to 25,000 clones, about 91% of them appearing once. Sequencing was performed on CD8+ T cells from peripheral blood, taken before anti-PD-1 treatment. These receptors all come from a human donor with melanoma.

The V gene is TRBV27, the J gene TRBJ2-5; 11 positions match TRBD1. Germline CDR1 reads MNHEY; CDR2 reads SMNVEV (reference sequence). Trimming took 5 bases from V and 5 from J; bases not matched to a gene: 7. The CDR3 loop spans 15 amino acids. The CDR3 bases are TGTGCCAGCAGTCACGGACAGGGGGCGATGGAGACCCAGTACTTC. Amino acid sequence: CASSHGQGAMETQYF.

The V call is TRBV13, the J call TRBJ2-1; D is unclear. The CDR3 covers 14 residues. CDR1 is PRHDT and CDR2 is FYEKMQ in the germline V gene (reference sequence). Trimming took off 0 bases at V and 5 bases at J, with 8 bases between the two ends. The CDR3 is CASSLGGLNNEQFF. The CDR3 nucleotides are TGTGCCAGCAGCTTAGGGGGATTGAACAATGAGCAGTTCTTC.

The rearrangement links TRBV7-9 to TRBJ2-6; 8 nucleotides match TRBD1. The CDR3 length is 17 residues. The ends lost 5 bases at V and 1 base at J; junction bases unmatched: 7. CDR1 and CDR2 (germline): SEHNR, FQNEAQ (reference sequence). The CDR3 DNA follows: TGTGCCAGCAGCCACGGACAGGGTAGATCTGGGGCCAACGTCCTGACTTTC. Encoded protein: CASSHGQGRSGANVLTF.

The rearrangement uses TRBV12-3 or TRBV12-4 and TRBJ1-1; D is perhaps TRBD1 (6 bases). The CDR3 covers 13 residues. Trimming removed 6 bases from V and 4 bases from J, with 12 bases in between. The CDR3 coding sequence is TGTGCCAGCAGCTTTATAGGGGGCACTGAAGCTTTCTTT. Protein product: CASSFIGGTEAFF.

V gene TRBV13 combines with J gene TRBJ1-1, with a weak D call TRBD1 (5 bases). Germline V gives CDR1 PRHDT, CDR2 FYEKMQ (reference sequence). The CDR3 sequence is 14 residues long. The germline V and J ends were trimmed by 3 bases and 7 bases, with 15 bases remaining between them. DNA of the CDR3: TGTGCCAGCAGCTTCCAGGGCGGTCTGGATGAAGCTTTCTTT. Translation: CASSFQGGLDEAFF.

This clone was counted a single time. The chain couples TRBV5-4 to TRBJ2-7, with 8 bases lining up with TRBD2. After removal of 4 bases from V and 4 bases from J, the junction contained 7 bases not matched to a gene. The CDR3 consists of 14 residues. Germline V gene data show CDR1 as SGHNT and CDR2 as YYREEE (reference sequence). The CDR3 DNA is TGTGCCAGCAGCGCCCGGGGGGGCGGGTACGAGCAGTACTTC. It encodes CASSARGGGYEQYF. The whole variable domain, remainder taken from reference TRBV5-4 and TRBJ2-7, is ETGVTQSPTHLIKTRGQQVTLRCSSQSGHNTVSWYQQALGQGPQFIFQYYREEENGRGNFPPRFSGLQFPNYSSELNVNALELDDSALYLCASSARGGGYEQYFGPGTRLTVT.

This clone came up once. V usage is TRBV7-8 and J usage is TRBJ2-5, with D possibly called TRBD1 or TRBD2 (5 bases each). The germline V gene encodes CDR1 SGHVS and CDR2 FQNEAQ. This CDR3 is 13 amino acids long. Trimming took 5 bases from V and 6 from J, leaving 13 bases between them. The CDR3 loop is CASSLGPGQTQYF. The CDR3 nucleotides read TGTGCCAGCAGCCTGGGGCCGGGGCAGACCCAGTACTTC. Full variable domain (remainder filled in from reference TRBV7-8 and TRBJ2-5): GAGVSQSPRYKVAKRGQDVALRCDPISGHVSLFWYQQALGQGPEFLTYFQNEAQLDKSGLPSDRFFAERPEGSVSTLKIQRTQQEDSAVYLCASSLGPGQTQYFGPGTRLLVL.

This clone has just a few counts. The chain couples TRBV27 to TRBJ1-6, with D maybe TRBD1 (5 bases). V lost 4 bases and J lost 9, with 10 bases in between. Germline V gene data show CDR1 as MNHEY and CDR2 as SMNVEV (reference sequence). The CDR3 totals 13 residues. As DNA, the CDR3 is TGTGCCAGCAGTTCCAGGGATGGTTCACCCCTCCACTTT. Translating gives CASSSRDGSPLHF.

The chain uses TRBV6-2 or TRBV6-3 and TRBJ1-2; the match to TRBD1 covers 9 bases. This CDR3 contains 17 residues. Looked up from germline, CDR1 is MNHEY and CDR2 is SVGEGT. The V gene end was trimmed by 5 bases and the J gene end by 0 bases; junction bases not matched to a gene: 10. The CDR3 spells CASSTSGTGPTNYGYTF. CDR3 coding DNA: TGTGCCAGCAGTACCTCCGGGACAGGGCCCACTAACTATGGCTACACCTTC.

This sequence joins TRBV4-2 and TRBJ1-2; D remains unclear. With 0 bases removed from V and 1 base from J, the gap between germline ends came to 6 bases. Germline loops: CDR1 LGHNA, CDR2 YNFKEQ. This CDR3 has 14 residues. Written as DNA, the CDR3 is TGTGCCAGCAGCCAAGAGTTGGGTAACTATGGCTACACCTTC. Translated: CASSQELGNYGYTF.

The chain carries TRBV12-3 or TRBV12-4 and TRBJ2-1, with a possible D match to TRBD1 (5 bases). V was pared by 6 bases and J by 3 bases, with 9 bases between. The CDR3 runs to 13 residues. The CDR3 protein is CASSRTGYNEQFF. The DNA for the CDR3 is TGTGCCAGCAGCAGAACAGGCTACAATGAGCAGTTCTTC.

The rearrangement uses TRBV28 and TRBJ2-1; possibly TRBD1 or TRBD2 for D (6 bases each). The CDR3 contains 18 residues. Germline lookup yields CDR1 MDHEN and CDR2 SYDVKM. Trimming left V 5 bases short and J 7 bases short, with 27 bases between. The CDR3 DNA is TGTGCCAGCAGTCCCCTGGGGGCCGGGACTTCATCAGGGAATGAGCAGTTCTTC. Translated: CASSPLGAGTSSGNEQFF.

The rearrangement links TRBV2 to TRBJ2-7; 14 bases map to TRBD2. In germline, CDR1 is SNHLY, CDR2 FYNNEI. V was pared by 6 bases and J by 0 bases, with 4 bases of the junction left unmatched. The CDR3 runs 16 residues. The CDR3 here is CASRGLAGGPSYEQYF. Written as DNA, the CDR3 is TGTGCCAGCAGAGGACTAGCGGGGGGTCCCTCCTACGAGCAGTACTTC.

The chain uses TRBV19 and TRBJ1-1; D unresolved. Trimming cost V 4 bases and J 4 bases, with 10 bases left between them. This CDR3 comprises 13 residues. Germline lookup yields CDR1 LNHDA and CDR2 SQIVND (reference sequence). CDR3 nucleotides: TGTGCCAGTAGTACCACTGTGTTCACTGAAGCTTTCTTT. This encodes CASSTTVFTEAFF. Drawing the rest from reference TRBV19 and TRBJ1-1, the complete variable domain is DGGITQSPKYLFRKEGQNVTLSCEQNLNHDAMYWYRQDPGQGLRLIYYSQIVNDFQKGDIAEGYSVSREKKESFPLTVTSAQKNPTAFYLCASSTTVFTEAFFGQGTRLTVV.

CDR3 DNA sequence: TGTGCCAGCAGCCCCCGACCTGTGACAGTGAACACTGAAGCTTTCTTT. This gives the protein CASSPRPVTVNTEAFF. The J gene is TRBJ1-1, the V gene TRBV9, with D tentatively TRBD1 (5 bases). Germline V gene sequence: CDR1 SGDLS, CDR2 YYNGEE. Trimming took 4 bases from V and 0 from J, leaving 16 bases between them. The CDR3 has 16 amino acids.

The gene calls are TRBV6-5 and TRBJ1-4; 8 bases align to TRBD1. The germline V gene has CDR1 MNHEY and CDR2 SVGAGI. J was trimmed by 7 bases and V by 0 bases; bases with no gene match: 1. The CDR3 contains 14 residues. In DNA form, the CDR3 reads TGTGCCAGCAGTTACTCGGACAGGGCTGAAAAACTGTTTTTT. It translates to CASSYSDRAEKLFF.

This CDR3 reads CASSQDPSGDTQYF. The CDR3 nucleotides are TGTGCCAGCAGCCAAGATCCGTCAGGAGATACGCAGTATTTT. The chain is built from TRBV4-2 and TRBJ2-3; no clear D gene. The V gene's germline CDR1 is LGHNA and CDR2 YNFKEQ. This CDR3 region has 14 residues. V was cut by 0 bases and J by 5 bases, with 9 bases left in between.

The CDR3 region is CASSLTGPSREAFF. The CDR3 DNA is TGTGCCAGCAGTTTGACAGGGCCTAGCCGTGAAGCTTTCTTT. This chain connects TRBV27 to TRBJ1-1; 7 bases agree with TRBD1. J was trimmed by 7 bases and V by 3 bases; bases with no gene match: 8. Per germline, CDR1 MNHEY and CDR2 SMNVEV (reference sequence). This CDR3 region has 14 residues.

The rearrangement joins TRBV9 to TRBJ2-2; D is undetermined. The CDR3 runs 12 residues. V was cut by 3 bases and J by 6 bases, with 6 bases left in between. CDR1 is SGDLS and CDR2 is YYNGEE in the germline V gene. CDR3 sequence (DNA): TGTGCCAGCAGCGCCTCTGCCGGGGAGCTGTTTTTT. Protein product: CASSASAGELFF. The whole variable domain, remainder taken from reference TRBV9 and TRBJ2-2, is DSGVTQTPKHLITATGQRVTLRCSPRSGDLSVYWYQQSLDQGLQFLIQYYNGEERAKGNILERFSAQQFPDLHSELNLSSLELGDSALYFCASSASAGELFFGEGSRLTVL.

This rearrangement joins TRBV19 to TRBJ1-2; D may be TRBD1 (6 bases). V lost 1 base and J 9 bases, leaving 12 bases between the germline ends. CDR3 size: 13 residues. The V gene's germline CDR1 is LNHDA and CDR2 SQIVND (reference sequence). CDR3 coding DNA: TGTGCCAGTAGTATAGGAGGGGACACGCGCTACACCTTC. Residues: CASSIGGDTRYTF.

V and J are TRBV4-1 and TRBJ2-7, with a weak D call TRBD2 (6 bases). CDR1 and CDR2 from the germline V gene are MGHRA and YSYEKL. The ends were cut back, 1 base at V and 6 bases at J, with 13 bases in the middle. This CDR3 region has 14 residues. The CDR3 protein is CASSQVLAGLEQYF. The CDR3 bases are TGCGCCAGCAGCCAAGTACTCGCGGGGCTCGAGCAGTACTTC.

The V and J genes are TRBV15 and TRBJ2-4; 7 bases align to TRBD1. Germline trimming cut 1 base from V and 2 bases from J; bases unmatched to any gene: 5. The CDR3 runs to 16 residues. Germline CDR1 is LNHNV and CDR2 is YYDKDF (reference sequence). CDR3: CATSRVIRGTKNIQYF. The CDR3 region has the DNA TGTGCCACCAGCAGAGTCATCAGGGGGACCAAAAACATTCAGTACTTC.

The V and J genes are TRBV28 and TRBJ1-5, with TRBD1 identical over 9 bases. V trimming: 5 bases; J trimming: 3 bases; junction bases outside the gene matches: 11. From germline, CDR1 is MDHEN and CDR2 SYDVKM. This CDR3 spans 17 amino acids. DNA of the CDR3: TGTGCCAGCAGTCACAATAGCGGGACAGGGATCAATCAGCCCCAGCATTTT. It is translated as CASSHNSGTGINQPQHF.

This clone has a single count. V and J are TRBV11-2 and TRBJ2-3; 8 nucleotides line up with TRBD1. The CDR3 is made up of 19 amino acids. J lost 9 bases, V lost 6 bases, and 26 bases had no gene match. The germline gives CDR1 SGHAT, CDR2 FQNNGV. CDR3 in amino acids: CASSLRRDRQLVAPNTQYF. In DNA form, the CDR3 reads TGTGCCAGCAGTCTACGCCGGGACAGGCAGCTGGTGGCGCCGAACACGCAGTATTTT. Variable domain in full (rest from reference TRBV11-2 and TRBJ2-3): EAGVAQSPRYKIIEKRQSVAFWCNPISGHATLYWYQQILGQGPKLLIQFQNNGVVDDSQLPKDRFSAERLKGVDSTLKIQPAKLEDSAVYLCASSLRRDRQLVAPNTQYFGPGTRLTVL.

This rearrangement joins TRBV7-9 to TRBJ2-3, with 9 positions matching TRBD2. The CDR3 contains 17 residues. J was trimmed by 0 bases and V by 2 bases; bases with no gene match: 6. Germline V gene sequence: CDR1 SEHNR, CDR2 FQNEAQ (reference sequence). CDR3: CASSLSPSGVSTDTQYF. CDR3 in DNA: TGTGCCAGCAGCTTAAGCCCTAGCGGGGTTAGCACAGATACGCAGTATTTT.

The chain combines TRBV5-1 with TRBJ2-3; 13 bases align to TRBD2. In germline, CDR1 is SGHRS, CDR2 YFSETQ. The CDR3 has 15 residues. J lost 5 bases, V lost 4 bases, and 4 bases had no gene match. The CDR3 is CASSGLAGAGDTQYF. DNA of the CDR3: TGCGCCAGCAGCGGACTAGCGGGGGCGGGAGATACGCAGTATTTT.

CDR3 sequence: CASGASYEQYF. For the CDR3, the DNA is TGTGCCAGCGGGGCCTCCTACGAGCAGTACTTC. The V call is TRBV27, the J call TRBJ2-7, with D possibly being TRBD1 (5 bases). This CDR3 contains 11 residues. The germline gives CDR1 MNHEY, CDR2 SMNVEV (reference sequence). With 8 bases removed from V and 0 bases from J, the gap between germline ends came to 5 bases.

The chain recombines TRBV5-5 with TRBJ1-1; no definite D call. Trimming left V 6 bases short and J 1 base short, with 10 bases between. The CDR3 length is 13 residues. Germline V lookup: CDR1 SGHKS, CDR2 YYEKEE (reference sequence). The CDR3 here is CASIQSSNTEAFF. In DNA, the CDR3 is TGTGCCAGCATACAGAGCTCGAACACTGAAGCTTTCTTT.